The clone carrying this T cell receptor beta chain was observed many times. The data are from a study of breast tumors, draining lymph nodes, adjacent tissues. The CDR3 consists of 15 residues. V trimming: 6 bases; J trimming: 4 bases; junction bases outside the gene matches: 9. Germline V gene data show CDR1 as WSHSY and CDR2 as SAAADI. Via MiXCR, TCRdb re-called the multiplex PCR reads, giving one row per CDR3 protein. The data contain about 200,000 distinct CDR3 sequences, around 33% of them singletons. Axillary draining lymph nodes of breast cancer patients supplied the node samples. This TCR was sampled from a female donor with breast cancer. Some clones in this sample may be carry-over from other donors' samples. Sequenced: axillary lymph node tissue. The chain links TRBV10-2 to TRBJ1-5, with 7 bases aligning to TRBD1. The CDR3 nucleotides read TGCGCCAGCAGGGCAGGGGGTGCCGGGAATCAGCCCCAGCATTTT. Its translation: CASRAGGAGNQPQHF.